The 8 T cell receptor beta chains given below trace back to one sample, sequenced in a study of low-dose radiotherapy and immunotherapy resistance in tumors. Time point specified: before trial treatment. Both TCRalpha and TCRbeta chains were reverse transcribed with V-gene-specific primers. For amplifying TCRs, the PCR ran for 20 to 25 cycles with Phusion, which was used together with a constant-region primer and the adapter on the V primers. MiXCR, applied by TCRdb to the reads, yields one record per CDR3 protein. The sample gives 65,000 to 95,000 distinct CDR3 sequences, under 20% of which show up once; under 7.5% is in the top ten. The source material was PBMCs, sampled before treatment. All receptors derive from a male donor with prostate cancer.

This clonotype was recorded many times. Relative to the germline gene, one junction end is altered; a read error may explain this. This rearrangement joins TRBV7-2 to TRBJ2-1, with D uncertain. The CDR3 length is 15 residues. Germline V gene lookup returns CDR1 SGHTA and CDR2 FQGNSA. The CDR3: CASIQVDFSHNEQFF. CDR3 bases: TGTGCCAGCATTCAGGTTGACTTCTCCCACAATGAGCAGTTCTTC.

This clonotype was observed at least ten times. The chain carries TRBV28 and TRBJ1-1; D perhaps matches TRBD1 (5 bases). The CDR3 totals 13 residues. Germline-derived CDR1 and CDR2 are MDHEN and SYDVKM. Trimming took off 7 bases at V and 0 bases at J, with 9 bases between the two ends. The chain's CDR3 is CASIRQLNTEAFF. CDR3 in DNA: TGTGCCAGCATACGACAGTTGAACACTGAAGCTTTCTTT.

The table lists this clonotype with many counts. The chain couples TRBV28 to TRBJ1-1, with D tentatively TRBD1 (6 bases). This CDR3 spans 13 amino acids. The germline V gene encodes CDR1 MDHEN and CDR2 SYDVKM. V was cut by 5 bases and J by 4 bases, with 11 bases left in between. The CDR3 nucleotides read TGTGCCAGCAGTCCGAACAGGGCCACTGAAGCTTTCTTT. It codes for CASSPNRATEAFF. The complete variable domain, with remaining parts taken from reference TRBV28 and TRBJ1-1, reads DVKVTQSSRYLVKRTGEKVFLECVQDMDHENMFWYRQDPGLGLRLIYFSYDVKMKEKGDIPEGYSVSREKKERFSLILESASTNQTSMYLCASSPNRATEAFFGQGTRLTVV.

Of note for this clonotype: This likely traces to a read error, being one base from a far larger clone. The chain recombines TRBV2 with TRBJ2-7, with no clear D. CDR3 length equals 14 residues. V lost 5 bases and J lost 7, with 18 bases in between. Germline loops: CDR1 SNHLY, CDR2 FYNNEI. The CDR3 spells CASSSGWSNNEQYF. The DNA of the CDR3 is TGTGCCAGCAGTTCAGGATGGAGCAACAATGAGCAGTACTTC.

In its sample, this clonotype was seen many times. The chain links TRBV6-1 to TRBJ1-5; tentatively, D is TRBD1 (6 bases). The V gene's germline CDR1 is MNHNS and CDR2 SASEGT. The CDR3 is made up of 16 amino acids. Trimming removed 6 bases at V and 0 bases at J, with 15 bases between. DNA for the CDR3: TGTGCCAGCAGGAGGAGGGACAAGGATAGCAATCAGCCCCAGCATTTT. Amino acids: CASRRRDKDSNQPQHF.

This CDR3 reads CASSQSKGFSYEQYF. CDR3 coding DNA: TGCGCCAGCAGTCAATCGAAGGGTTTCTCCTACGAGCAGTACTTC. The rearrangement uses TRBV23-1 and TRBJ2-7; no clear D. TRBV23-1 is marked as an open reading frame, function uncertain. The CDR3 has 15 amino acids. Trimming shortened V by 0 bases and J by 0 bases, and 9 bases separated the two germline ends.

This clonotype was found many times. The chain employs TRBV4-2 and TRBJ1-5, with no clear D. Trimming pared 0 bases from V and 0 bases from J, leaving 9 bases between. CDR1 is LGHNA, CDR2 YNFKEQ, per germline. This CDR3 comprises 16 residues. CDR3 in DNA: TGTGCCAGCAGCCAAGAAATCGTGAATAGCAATCAGCCCCAGCATTTT. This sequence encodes CASSQEIVNSNQPQHF.

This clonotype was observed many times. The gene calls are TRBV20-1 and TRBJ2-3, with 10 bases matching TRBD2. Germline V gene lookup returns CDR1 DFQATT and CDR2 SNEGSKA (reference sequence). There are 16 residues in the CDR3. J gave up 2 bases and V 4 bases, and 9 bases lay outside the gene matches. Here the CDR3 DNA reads TGCAGTGCTAATCCCCTAGCGGGGGTCGTCACAGATACGCAGTATTTT. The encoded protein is CSANPLAGVVTDTQYF.